These 5 T cell receptor beta chains originate from one sample sequenced in a study of T cell changes during pregnancy in multiple sclerosis. Using immunoSEQ multiplex PCR, the repertoire was profiled, and TCRdb retains in-frame clones only, with some absent. The sample has about 69,000 clones, around nine tenths seen once. The material sequenced was CD4+ T cells from peripheral blood mononuclear cells, taken in the third trimester of pregnancy. These TCRs come from a female donor in good health, enrolled as a control in a pregnancy study.

J is TRBJ1-1 and V is TRBV20-1; no clear D gene. This CDR3 is 11 amino acids long. The germline V gene has CDR1 DFQATT and CDR2 SNEGSKA (reference sequence). Between the trimmed V and J ends, which lost 4 bases and 7 bases, there was a span of 10 bases. Written as DNA, the CDR3 is TGCAGTGCTACACACAGAGATGAAGCTTTCTTT. Encoded protein: CSATHRDEAFF.

The chain combines TRBV7-3 with TRBJ2-1; 8 bases agree with TRBD2. CDR3 size: 12 residues. V dropped 4 bases and J dropped 9; count of bases not matched to a gene: 2. Looked up from germline, CDR1 is SGHTA and CDR2 is FQGTGA. DNA of the CDR3: TGTGCCAGCAGCTCGGGGGGGGGTGAGCAGTTCTTC. Translating gives CASSSGGGEQFF.

This chain links TRBV4-1 with TRBJ1-1; 9 bases align to TRBD1. Germline V gene lookup returns CDR1 MGHRA and CDR2 YSYEKL. This CDR3 has 17 residues. The ends lost 4 bases at V and 4 bases at J; junction bases unmatched: 13. This CDR3 reads CASSRGTGRVLGTEAFF. DNA of the CDR3: TGCGCCAGCAGCCGAGGGACAGGGCGAGTTTTGGGCACTGAAGCTTTCTTT.

This clone was seen a few times. The chain carries TRBV30 and TRBJ1-1; TRBD1 is a possible D gene (5 bases). With 1 base removed from V and 5 bases from J, the gap between germline ends came to 5 bases. The CDR3 sequence is 11 residues long. In germline, CDR1 is GTSNPN, CDR2 SVGIG (reference sequence). In nucleotides, the CDR3 is TGTGCCTGGAGTGACAGGACTGAAGCTTTCTTT. Encoded protein: CAWSDRTEAFF.

The gene calls are TRBV7-2 and TRBJ1-1, with D possibly being TRBD1 (6 bases). The CDR3 runs 14 residues. Germline-derived CDR1 and CDR2 are SGHTA and FQGNSA. Trimming removed 3 bases at V and 1 base at J, with 9 bases between. The DNA for the CDR3 is TGTGCCAGCAGCTTCCTACAGGGGAACACTGAAGCTTTCTTT. Its protein is CASSFLQGNTEAFF.